This passage covers 21 T cell receptor beta chains from one sample sequenced in a study of T-cell memory formation after mild COVID-19. One entry per CDR3 protein, called by TCRdb with MiXCR from the 5' RACE reads. The sample shows roughly 600,000 distinct CDR3 sequences, more than 15% of them seen only once. The specimen sequenced was PBMCs or a T cell subset sorted from them (not recorded which). Every receptor here comes from an adult woman who had mild COVID-19 (a few samples of this study predate the infection). Cell type and time point are not known.

This clonotype was observed a handful of times. The chain employs TRBV24-1 and TRBJ2-3; D unresolved. V gave up 4 bases and J gave up 3 bases, with 7 bases separating them. CDR3 length: 13 residues. The germline V gene encodes CDR1 KGHDR and CDR2 SFDVKD. The CDR3 sequence is CATSDSWTDTQYF. For the CDR3, the DNA is TGTGCCACCAGTGACTCATGGACAGATACGCAGTATTTT.

This clonotype has just a few counts. The V gene is TRBV5-1, the J gene TRBJ1-4, with D perhaps TRBD1 (5 bases). Trimming removed 7 bases from V and 8 bases from J, with 18 bases in between. This CDR3 has 14 amino acids. Germline V gives CDR1 SGHRS, CDR2 YFSETQ. CDR3 bases: TGCGCCAGCGCAGACGTTGGGGGTAGAGAAAAACTGTTTTTT. It yields the protein CASADVGGREKLFF.

This clonotype was counted only a few times. The gene calls are TRBV3-1 and TRBJ2-7; D possibly corresponds to TRBD2 (6 bases). The germline CDR1 and CDR2 sequences are LGHDT and YNNKEL (reference sequence). The CDR3 is made up of 11 amino acids. V lost 6 bases and J 4 bases, leaving 7 bases between the germline ends. The CDR3 coding sequence is TGTGCCAGCAGGGGGACTTACGAGCAGTACTTC. It yields the protein CASRGTYEQYF.

The J gene is TRBJ2-7, the V gene TRBV7-8; tentatively, D is TRBD1 (5 bases). The CDR3 contains 15 residues. Germline V lookup: CDR1 SGHVS, CDR2 FQNEAQ. Trimming left V 1 base short and J 0 bases short, with 10 bases between. Here the CDR3 DNA reads TGTGCCAGCAGCTTAGACCAGGGATTCTCCTACGAGCAGTACTTC. It specifies CASSLDQGFSYEQYF.

A few counts support this clonotype. As DNA, the CDR3 is TGTGCCAGCAGTTCCGGAGCGCTGAACACAGATACGCAGTATTTT. Protein product: CASSSGALNTDTQYF. The chain carries TRBV7-2 and TRBJ2-3; D is unresolved. This CDR3 comprises 15 residues. V was pared by 6 bases and J by 2 bases, with 15 bases between. Germline CDR1 is SGHTA and CDR2 is FQGNSA.

This chain joins TRBV19 and TRBJ1-1, with a possible D match to TRBD1 (6 bases). Trimming shortened V by 2 bases and J by 9 bases, and 16 bases separated the two germline ends. The CDR3 has 14 residues. Germline lookup yields CDR1 LNHDA and CDR2 SQIVND (reference sequence). The CDR3 spells CASSIPPEGEKAFF. The CDR3 nucleotides are TGTGCCAGTAGTATACCCCCGGAGGGGGAAAAAGCTTTCTTT. The complete variable domain, with remaining parts taken from reference TRBV19 and TRBJ1-1, reads DGGITQSPKYLFRKEGQNVTLSCEQNLNHDAMYWYRQDPGQGLRLIYYSQIVNDFQKGDIAEGYSVSREKKESFPLTVTSAQKNPTAFYLCASSIPPEGEKAFFGQGTRLTVV.

The rearrangement links TRBV5-5 to TRBJ2-7; 8 positions match TRBD1. The CDR3 contains 16 residues. The germline gives CDR1 SGHKS, CDR2 YYEKEE (reference sequence). Trimming cost V 0 bases and J 3 bases; bases outside gene matches: 8. The CDR3 protein is CASSLVGQGAVYEQYF. CDR3 in DNA: TGTGCCAGCAGCTTGGTGGGTCAGGGGGCCGTCTACGAGCAGTACTTC.

The chain employs TRBV24-1 and TRBJ2-2, with D unresolved. The V end lost 10 bases, the J end lost 2 bases, and 13 bases lay between the germline ends. The CDR3 runs to 14 residues. In germline, CDR1 is KGHDR, CDR2 SFDVKD. CDR3 in DNA: TGTGCCACGAGTACCGAACTCAACACCGGGGAGCTGTTTTTT. This translates into CATSTELNTGELFF.

The V gene is TRBV30, the J gene TRBJ2-3; D remains ambiguous. CDR1 GTSNPN and CDR2 SVGIG come from the germline V gene (reference sequence). Trimming took off 5 bases at V and 6 bases at J, with 9 bases between the two ends. This CDR3 has 11 residues. CDR3 protein: CAWARVDTQYF. For the CDR3, the DNA is TGTGCCTGGGCTAGGGTCGATACGCAGTATTTT.

This clonotype was seen once. The rearrangement joins TRBV11-3 to TRBJ2-3; D might be TRBD1 (6 bases). The CDR3 contains 14 residues. V was clipped by 2 bases and J by 3 bases, with 9 bases between them. From germline, CDR1 is SGHNT and CDR2 YENEEA. The DNA of the CDR3 is TGTGCCAGCAGCTTACCAGGGACAACAGATACGCAGTATTTT. It translates to CASSLPGTTDTQYF.

The V call is TRBV7-8, the J call TRBJ2-3; 8 nucleotides agree with TRBD2. The CDR3 contains 16 residues. With V trimmed by 4 bases and J by 3 bases, 9 bases remained unmatched. Germline V gene lookup returns CDR1 SGHVS and CDR2 FQNEAQ. The CDR3 DNA reads TGTGCCAGCAGCTCCCCGGGAGGGCCAGCGACAGATACGCAGTATTTT. Protein: CASSSPGGPATDTQYF.

The rearrangement uses TRBV12-3 or TRBV12-4 and TRBJ2-2, with a weak D call TRBD1 (6 bases). The CDR3 has 14 residues. Trimming pared 10 bases from V and 1 base from J, leaving 13 bases between. This CDR3 is CATRDKKNTGELFF. CDR3 DNA sequence: TGTGCCACCAGGGACAAGAAGAACACCGGGGAGCTGTTTTTT.

This clonotype occurred a few times. The chain employs TRBV6-5 and TRBJ2-5, with 12 bases fitting TRBD2. Trimming took 0 bases from V and 6 from J; bases not matched to a gene: 2. The CDR3 consists of 15 residues. CDR1 and CDR2 from the germline V gene are MNHEY and SVGAGI. This chain's CDR3 is CASSYSTSGGQTQYF. The CDR3 DNA follows: TGTGCCAGCAGTTACTCGACTAGCGGGGGACAGACCCAGTACTTC.

This chain uses TRBV28 with TRBJ1-4; 7 positions match TRBD1. This CDR3 region has 12 residues. Germline V gene data show CDR1 as MDHEN and CDR2 as SYDVKM. V shed 2 bases and J 11 bases; nucleotides not matched to a gene: 2. The CDR3 spells CASSLPGQKLFF. CDR3 nucleotides: TGTGCCAGCAGTTTACCGGGACAGAAACTGTTTTTT. The whole variable domain, filled in from reference TRBV28 and TRBJ1-4, reads DVKVTQSSRYLVKRTGEKVFLECVQDMDHENMFWYRQDPGLGLRLIYFSYDVKMKEKGDIPEGYSVSREKKERFSLILESASTNQTSMYLCASSLPGQKLFFGSGTQLSVL.

The sample holds a few counts of this clonotype. The rearrangement uses TRBV6-5 and TRBJ1-1; D is ambiguous. In germline, CDR1 is MNHEY, CDR2 SVGAGI. Trimming shortened V by 2 bases and J by 2 bases, and 12 bases separated the two germline ends. The CDR3 is made up of 15 amino acids. The CDR3: CASSYTSEVNTEAFF. CDR3 DNA: TGTGCCAGCAGTTACACTTCGGAGGTTAACACTGAAGCTTTCTTT.

The table lists this clonotype with a few counts. The chain uses TRBV4-1 and TRBJ2-3; 13 bases agree with TRBD2. This CDR3 spans 20 amino acids. The V and J ends lost 0 bases and 5 bases, in that order; junction bases with no gene match: 14. The V gene's germline CDR1 is MGHRA and CDR2 YSYEKL. CDR3 loop: CASSQDTAKTSGGFVDTQYF. In DNA form, the CDR3 reads TGCGCCAGCAGCCAAGACACCGCTAAGACTAGCGGGGGGTTTGTAGATACGCAGTATTTT.

This clonotype was recorded once. This chain connects TRBV18 to TRBJ1-1; possibly TRBD1 for D (5 bases). The CDR3 length is 13 residues. Germline loops: CDR1 KGHSH, CDR2 LQKENI. The V end lost 3 bases, the J end lost 6 bases, and 11 bases lay between the germline ends. This chain's CDR3 is CASSPMRGPEAFF. CDR3 in DNA: TGTGCCAGCTCACCTATGAGGGGCCCTGAAGCTTTCTTT.

This clonotype was observed a handful of times. The chain couples TRBV27 to TRBJ2-4; D tentatively reads TRBD1 or TRBD2 (5 bases each). Germline CDR1 reads MNHEY; CDR2 reads SMNVEV (reference sequence). The CDR3 sequence is 14 residues long. The germline V and J ends were trimmed by 2 bases and 11 bases, with 16 bases remaining between them. The CDR3 coding sequence is TGTGCCAGCAGTTTAGCCGGGAAGGGGCTCGTTCAGTACTTC. This encodes CASSLAGKGLVQYF.

This clonotype showed up many times. This rearrangement joins TRBV5-1 to TRBJ2-7, with D possibly matching TRBD2 (5 bases). Germline V CDR1 and CDR2: SGHRS, YFSETQ. Trimming took 0 bases from V and 3 from J, leaving 16 bases between them. CDR3 length: 16 residues. This chain's CDR3 is CASSLDRGSSLYEQYF. The CDR3, as DNA: TGCGCCAGCAGCTTGGATCGCGGTTCTAGCCTCTACGAGCAGTACTTC.

In DNA form, the CDR3 reads TGTGCCAGCAGTGCGACAGGCTTAGGGGCCAACGTCCTGACTTTC. Protein: CASSATGLGANVLTF. The genes are TRBV12-3 or TRBV12-4 and TRBJ2-6; D may be TRBD1 (6 bases). Trimming removed 5 bases at V and 4 bases at J, with 12 bases between. The CDR3 extends over 15 amino acids.

The chain has TRBV4-2 and TRBJ2-7, with TRBD2 matching over 8 bases. CDR3 length: 16 amino acids. Germline V lookup: CDR1 LGHNA, CDR2 YNFKEQ. V lost 3 bases to trimming and J lost 7 bases; unmatched junction nucleotides: 14. The CDR3 loop reads CASSQPGGATSPEQYF. As DNA, the CDR3 is TGTGCCAGCAGCCAGCCCGGGGGGGCAACATCGCCTGAGCAGTACTTC.